Described below is a single T cell receptor (beta chain) sequence and its context. Treatment given: oral pan-JAK inhibitor, 5-10 mg twice daily. This record belongs to a study of CD8+ T cells in alopecia areata. Extraction of RNA preceded its reverse transcription into cDNA, which served as the sequencing template. Using immunoSEQ multiplex PCR, the repertoire was profiled, and TCRdb retains in-frame clones only, with some absent. Here the sample spans about 190,000 clones, about 60% being singletons. The germline V gene encodes CDR1 SGDLS and CDR2 YYNGEE. This CDR3 comprises 16 residues. J was trimmed by 0 bases and V by 3 bases; bases with no gene match: 8.

The sample here was CD4+ T cells sorted from blood, taken at week 4, from a patient treated with tofacitinib. This chain links TRBV9 with TRBJ1-1; TRBD1 matches 7 bases. The sequence was obtained from a human donor with alopecia areata. The CDR3 protein is CASSARQGVLNTEAFF. CDR3 bases: TGTGCCAGCAGCGCCCGACAGGGTGTTTTGAACACTGAAGCTTTCTTT.